This record covers a single TCR beta chain. The CDR3 sequence is 15 residues long. Trimming took 3 bases from V and 5 from J; bases not matched to a gene: 8. Looked up from germline, CDR1 is SGHNT and CDR2 is YYREEE (reference sequence). The entry originates in a study of blood T cell repertoires in COVID-19. Study context: COVID-19 samples collected from the United States, Italy and Spain covered acute and convalescent phases. T cells, B-cell-depleted T cells, or PBMCs supplied cDNA or gDNA.

In the original workflow: Amplification of reference gene primers provided the estimated nucleated cell counts. Data came from immunoSEQ multiplex PCR; TCRdb stores just in-frame clones and leaves some out. The DNA was the basis for D and trimming; V, J and clone size are from that table. This table has around 280,000 clones, 86% appearing once. The sample consisted of peripheral blood. The chain carries TRBV5-4 and TRBJ2-1; 7 nucleotides match TRBD2. This clonotype originated in a young woman who had recovered from COVID-19. The CDR3 loop reads CASSWEGLGDNEQFF. The CDR3 nucleotides read TGTGCCAGCAGCTGGGAGGGGCTGGGCGACAATGAGCAGTTCTTC.